This TCR beta chain was captured in a study of cytomegalovirus exposure and HLA in healthy donors. Findings of the study overall: It was only CMV serostatus that was available as immune exposure information. A list of 164 TCR beta chains associated with cytomegalovirus was given.

This CDR3 spans 15 amino acids. Germline V gives CDR1 LNHDA, CDR2 SQIVND (reference sequence). The V gene end was trimmed by 5 bases and the J gene end by 1 base; junction bases not matched to a gene: 2. Each of the donors was a healthy bone marrow donor. As regards this clone: Its antigen is currently unknown.

Both 60 Vbeta primers and 13 Jbeta primers went into the PCR. Sequencing used immunoSEQ multiplex PCR; TCRdb keeps in-frame clones, though not all of them. This table holds roughly 190,000 clones, roughly 60% found once. The sequence was collected from a man in his forties in good health and CMV-seronegative. This chain links TRBV19 with TRBJ2-6, with 7 positions matching TRBD2. The sample consisted of PBMCs. Written as DNA, the CDR3 is TGTGCCAGTAGTTCCGGGAGGTCTGGGGCCAACGTCCTGACTTTC. It yields the protein CASSSGRSGANVLTF.